This TCR beta chain comes out of a study of blood T cells in healthy people across ages. Using a J-beta primer mix together with a sample-barcoded 5' primer, a second PCR was run for about 7 to 12 cycles. TCRdb called the 5' RACE reads again in MiXCR, with one record for every CDR3 protein. The sample records around 670,000 distinct CDR3 sequences, roughly 31% being singletons. Per germline, CDR1 SGHTA and CDR2 FQGNSA. Between the trimmed V and J ends, which lost 6 bases and 0 bases, there was a span of 11 bases. CDR3 length: 14 residues. This clonotype was obtained from a woman aged 80 or over in good health. V usage is TRBV7-2 and J usage is TRBJ1-2; no definite D call. What was sequenced was blood. The DNA of the CDR3 is TGTGCCAGCAGTTTATTGGGCACTAACTATGGCTACACCTTC. This translates into CASSLLGTNYGYTF.